This T cell receptor (beta chain) was found in a study of tumor-infiltrating lymphocytes in primary liver carcinoma. Findings and limits, study-wide: The study found a significantly higher top-250-clone fraction in tumors than in blood (p = 0.039).

Co-extraction of RNA and DNA was performed on about 20-32 mg of unsorted bulk tissue. Each tumor was sampled at four poles and its centre. CDR3 size: 13 residues. Germline loops: CDR1 SGHRS, CDR2 YFSETQ. With respect to this clonotype: Its antigen is currently unknown. The junction does not match germline at one end; this may be a read error.

TCR beta cDNA was made from roughly 500 ng total RNA with a constant-region primer. TCR beta libraries came from three nested multiplex PCR rounds using slightly modified ARM-PCR. Investigators reported that the first two PCR rounds, at 10 cycles each, used TRBV1-TRBV30 forward primers with a C-beta reverse primer. TCRdb processed the multiplex PCR reads anew with MiXCR; each CDR3 protein has one entry. The table records 65,000 to 80,000 distinct CDR3 sequences, about 70% of them present only once. The sequence came from a man aged 40-49 years with primary liver carcinoma and hepatitis B virus infection. Sequencing was carried out using liver tumor tissue from sampling region 4. The sample's subset: tumor region T4, right-lateral pole. The rearrangement joins TRBV5-1 to TRBJ2-5, with TRBD1 matching over 9 bases. The CDR3 DNA sequence: TGCGCCAACAGCGGGACAGGGCAAGAGACCCAGTACTTC. Translated: CANSGTGQETQYF.